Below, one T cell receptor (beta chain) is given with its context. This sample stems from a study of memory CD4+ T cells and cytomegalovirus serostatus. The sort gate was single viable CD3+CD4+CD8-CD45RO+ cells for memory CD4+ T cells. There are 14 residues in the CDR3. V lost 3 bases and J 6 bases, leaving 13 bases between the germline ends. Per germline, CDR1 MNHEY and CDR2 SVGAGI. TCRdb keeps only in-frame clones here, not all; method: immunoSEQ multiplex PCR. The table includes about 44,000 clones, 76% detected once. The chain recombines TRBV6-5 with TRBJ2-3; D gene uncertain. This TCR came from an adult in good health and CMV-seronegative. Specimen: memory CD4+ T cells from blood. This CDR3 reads CASSYSQPPDTQYF. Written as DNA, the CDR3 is TGTGCCAGCAGTTATTCACAGCCCCCCGATACGCAGTATTTT.